These 21 T cell receptor beta chains originate from one sample sequenced in a study of breast tumors, draining lymph nodes, adjacent tissues. TCRdb reprocessed the multiplex PCR reads via MiXCR and lists one record per CDR3 protein. The sample carries about 63,000 distinct CDR3 sequences, around 60% recorded once. Material: breast tumor tissue. The receptors were gathered from a female donor with breast cancer. Some clones in this sample may be carry-over from other donors' samples.

As regards this clonotype: Here the CDR3 omits its conserved ending phenylalanine or tryptophan, so a read error is the likely source. The V gene is TRBV5-5, the J gene TRBJ2-3; D may match TRBD1 or TRBD2 (5 bases each). Looked up from germline, CDR1 is SGHKS and CDR2 is YYEKEE (reference sequence). This CDR3 has 14 amino acids. CDR3 bases: TGTGCCAACAGCCCAGGGACGGCCACAGATACGCAGTATTCT. This encodes CANSPGTATDTQYS.

The table lists this clonotype with many counts. A read error may be the cause here, since a much bigger clone is one base away. This CDR3 is CASSLLAGGHSSYEQYF. CDR3 DNA: TGTGCCAGCAGTCTCCTAGCGGGAGGACATTCCTCTTACGAGCAGTACTTC. The J gene is TRBJ2-7, the V gene TRBV6-2 or TRBV6-3; 11 bases agree with TRBD2. From germline, CDR1 is MNHEY and CDR2 SVGEGT. This CDR3 has 17 residues. Trimming at V came to 5 bases and at J to 4 bases, leaving 13 bases not matched to a gene.

The chain combines TRBV2 with TRBJ1-2, with 11 bases matching TRBD1. The CDR3 is 14 amino acids. The germline V gene encodes CDR1 SNHLY and CDR2 FYNNEI. The V gene end was trimmed by 6 bases and the J gene end by 4 bases; junction bases not matched to a gene: 4. The CDR3 nucleotides are TGTGCCAGCAGGGGACAGGGGGGAGGCTATGGCTACACCTTC. Its translation: CASRGQGGGYGYTF.

The genes are TRBV2 and TRBJ2-5; 9 bases map to TRBD2. Looked up from germline, CDR1 is SNHLY and CDR2 is FYNNEI. CDR3 length: 17 amino acids. V lost 1 base to trimming and J lost 5 bases; unmatched junction nucleotides: 11. CDR3 loop: CASSEGWGGGAAETQYF. CDR3 DNA: TGTGCCAGCAGTGAAGGGTGGGGCGGGGGGGCCGCGGAGACCCAGTACTTC.

The J gene is TRBJ2-7, the V gene TRBV15; perhaps D is TRBD1 or TRBD2 (7 bases each). Trimming took 8 bases from V and 6 from J, leaving 20 bases between them. Germline V lookup: CDR1 LNHNV, CDR2 YYDKDF (reference sequence). The CDR3 has 14 amino acids. The CDR3 sequence is CATGGQGGIGEQYF. The CDR3, as DNA: TGTGCCACCGGAGGGCAGGGGGGGATAGGCGAGCAGTACTTC.

The sample holds a few counts of this clonotype. Being one base from a much bigger clone, this may be a read error. The chain combines TRBV11-2 with TRBJ1-6; D call uncertain. From germline, CDR1 is SGHAT and CDR2 FQNNGV. The CDR3 loop spans 13 amino acids. V lost 5 bases and J 11 bases, leaving 13 bases between the germline ends. The DNA for the CDR3 is TGTGCCAGCAGCCGTAAGGGTTTAGCACCCCTCCACTTT. Amino acids: CASSRKGLAPLHF.

The chain recombines TRBV7-9 with TRBJ1-3; a possible D gene is TRBD1 (5 bases). Looked up from germline, CDR1 is SEHNR and CDR2 is FQNEAQ (reference sequence). Between the trimmed V and J ends, which lost 1 base and 0 bases, there was a span of 7 bases. The CDR3 length is 15 residues. CDR3 bases: TGTGCCAGCAGCTTAGGGACAAGCTCTGGAAACACCATATATTTT. Translating it yields CASSLGTSSGNTIYF.

The chain links TRBV7-9 to TRBJ2-7; D possibly corresponds to TRBD1 (6 bases). The germline V and J ends were trimmed by 3 bases and 1 base, with 10 bases remaining between them. This CDR3 region has 14 residues. From germline, CDR1 is SEHNR and CDR2 FQNEAQ (reference sequence). The CDR3 sequence is CASSFYRDSYEQYF. The CDR3 nucleotides are TGTGCCAGCAGCTTTTACAGGGATTCCTACGAGCAGTACTTC.

The chain couples TRBV11-2 to TRBJ1-2; D is unclear. There are 14 residues in the CDR3. V was pared by 2 bases and J by 0 bases, with 7 bases between. CDR1 SGHAT and CDR2 FQNNGV come from the germline V gene. CDR3 sequence: CASSLPPPNYGYTF. In nucleotides, the CDR3 is TGTGCCAGCAGCTTACCCCCTCCTAACTATGGCTACACCTTC.

With regard to this clonotype: Because the CDR3 is missing its conserved closing phenylalanine or tryptophan, this is likely a read error. The chain uses TRBV29-1 and TRBJ2-1; D call uncertain. The CDR3 has 16 amino acids. CDR1 is SQVTM, CDR2 ANQGSEA, per germline. The CDR3: CSATPSGLSSYNEQFR. The CDR3 coding sequence is TGCAGTGCTACCCCATCGGGCCTAAGCTCCTACAATGAGCAGTTCAGA.

This clonotype was counted ten times or more. The gene calls are TRBV27 and TRBJ2-7; D is perhaps TRBD2 (5 bases). Germline-derived CDR1 and CDR2 are MNHEY and SMNVEV (reference sequence). V was shortened by 3 bases and J by 3 bases, with 12 bases between the two germline ends. The CDR3 runs 14 residues. This chain's CDR3 is CASSFGVPGYEQYF. DNA of the CDR3: TGTGCCAGCAGTTTCGGGGTGCCAGGCTACGAGCAGTACTTC.

The gene calls are TRBV5-1 and TRBJ2-2, with D possibly being TRBD2 (5 bases). Trimming pared 4 bases from V and 0 bases from J, leaving 7 bases between. CDR1 and CDR2 (germline): SGHRS, YFSETQ. The CDR3 sequence is 14 residues long. The chain's CDR3 is CASSPGTNTGELFF. CDR3 coding DNA: TGCGCCAGCAGCCCCGGGACGAACACCGGGGAGCTGTTTTTT.

This clonotype was counted between two and nine times. The CDR3 spells CASSPSGELFF. The CDR3 DNA reads TGTGCCAGCAGTCCCAGCGGGGAGCTGTTTTTT. The chain is built from TRBV6-2 or TRBV6-3 and TRBJ2-2; D unresolved. The CDR3 is 11 amino acids. CDR1 is MNHEY and CDR2 is SVGEGT in the germline V gene. The V end lost 5 bases, the J end lost 7 bases, and 5 bases lay between the germline ends.

The gene calls are TRBV5-1 and TRBJ1-3, with 7 bases that match TRBD1. Germline V gives CDR1 SGHRS, CDR2 YFSETQ. Unmatched junction bases numbered 12, after V lost 4 bases and J lost 5 bases. The CDR3 runs to 16 residues. The CDR3 sequence: CASSPGPWTGRNTIYF. CDR3 nucleotides: TGCGCCAGCAGCCCCGGACCCTGGACAGGACGAAACACCATATATTTT.

The chain recombines TRBV2 with TRBJ1-4, with D uncertain. The germline V and J ends were trimmed by 4 bases and 4 bases, with 10 bases remaining between them. Germline loops: CDR1 SNHLY, CDR2 FYNNEI. There are 14 residues in the CDR3. CDR3 DNA sequence: TGTGCCAGCAGTGTCTCTGGGAGTAATGAAAAACTGTTTTTT. Translation gives CASSVSGSNEKLFF.

As DNA, the CDR3 is TGTGCCAGCAGCCCTAGGGGGGGGGCGCGGCAGCCCCAGCATTTT. Protein product: CASSPRGGARQPQHF. The rearrangement joins TRBV7-9 to TRBJ1-5, with D perhaps matching TRBD1 (6 bases). The CDR3 is made up of 15 amino acids. V lost 5 bases and J lost 7, with 18 bases in between. Germline assignment: CDR1 SEHNR and CDR2 FQNEAQ (reference sequence).

This clonotype was picked up many times. The DNA for the CDR3 is TGCAGTGCTAGGGCGACAGGGACATACGAGCAGTACTTC. It encodes CSARATGTYEQYF. The V gene is TRBV20-1, the J gene TRBJ2-7; the match to TRBD1 covers 7 bases. Germline lookup yields CDR1 DFQATT and CDR2 SNEGSKA (reference sequence). The V gene end was trimmed by 3 bases and the J gene end by 4 bases; junction bases not matched to a gene: 6. CDR3 length: 13 residues.

V usage is TRBV2 and J usage is TRBJ1-4, with D maybe TRBD1 (5 bases). Looked up from germline, CDR1 is SNHLY and CDR2 is FYNNEI. Trimming removed 6 bases at V and 8 bases at J, with 16 bases between. The CDR3 consists of 14 residues. The CDR3 loop is CASRLTSGGEKLFF. For the CDR3, the DNA is TGTGCCAGCAGGTTGACTAGCGGGGGGGAAAAACTGTTTTTT.

A word on this clonotype: This could be a read error, since a much larger clone is one nucleotide away. The chain carries TRBV27 and TRBJ2-1; no definite D call. The length of the CDR3 is 12 residues. The V and J ends lost 5 bases and 7 bases respectively, with 9 bases between them. The germline gives CDR1 MNHEY, CDR2 SMNVEV (reference sequence). This CDR3 is CASSRSRNEQFF. In DNA, the CDR3 is TGTGCCAGCAGTCGCTCCCGAAATGAGCAGTTCTTC.

V and J are TRBV19 and TRBJ1-1; D is perhaps TRBD1 (6 bases). The V end lost 5 bases, the J end lost 1 base, and 14 bases lay between the germline ends. CDR1 is LNHDA, CDR2 SQIVND, per germline (reference sequence). The CDR3 loop spans 15 amino acids. The DNA for the CDR3 is TGTGCCAGTAGTGCCCCGGGGGGGGCGAACACTGAAGCTTTCTTT. It encodes CASSAPGGANTEAFF. The full variable domain, in which reference TRBV19 and TRBJ1-1 provide the parts outside the CDR3, is DGGITQSPKYLFRKEGQNVTLSCEQNLNHDAMYWYRQDPGQGLRLIYYSQIVNDFQKGDIAEGYSVSREKKESFPLTVTSAQKNPTAFYLCASSAPGGANTEAFFGQGTRLTVV.

The chain links TRBV7-9 to TRBJ2-3; 9 bases match TRBD2. The CDR3 contains 16 residues. From germline, CDR1 is SEHNR and CDR2 FQNEAQ (reference sequence). Trimming removed 6 bases from V and 2 bases from J; junction bases left unmatched: 9. This chain's CDR3 is CASSAGLAGHTDTQYF. CDR3 coding DNA: TGTGCCAGCAGTGCGGGGCTAGCGGGGCACACAGATACGCAGTATTTT.